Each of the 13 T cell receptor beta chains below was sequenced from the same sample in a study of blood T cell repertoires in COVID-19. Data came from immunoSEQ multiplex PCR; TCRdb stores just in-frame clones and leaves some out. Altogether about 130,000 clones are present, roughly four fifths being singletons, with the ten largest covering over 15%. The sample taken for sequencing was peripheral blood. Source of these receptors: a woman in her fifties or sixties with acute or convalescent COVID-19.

CDR3 bases: TGCGCCAGCAGCCGAGCCCTGACAGGGAATAGAGCAGATACGCAGTATTTT. Translating gives CASSRALTGNRADTQYF. The chain has TRBV4-1 and TRBJ2-3; 7 nucleotides agree with TRBD1. There are 17 residues in the CDR3. The V and J ends lost 4 bases and 4 bases, in that order; junction bases with no gene match: 14. Germline V gene lookup returns CDR1 MGHRA and CDR2 YSYEKL.

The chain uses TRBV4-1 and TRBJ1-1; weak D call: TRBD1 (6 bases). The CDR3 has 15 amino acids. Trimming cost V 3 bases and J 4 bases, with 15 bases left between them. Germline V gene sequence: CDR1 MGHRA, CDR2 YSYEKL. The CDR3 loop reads CASSHPGEGGTEAFF. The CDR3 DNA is TGCGCCAGCAGCCACCCGGGGGAGGGGGGCACTGAAGCTTTCTTT.

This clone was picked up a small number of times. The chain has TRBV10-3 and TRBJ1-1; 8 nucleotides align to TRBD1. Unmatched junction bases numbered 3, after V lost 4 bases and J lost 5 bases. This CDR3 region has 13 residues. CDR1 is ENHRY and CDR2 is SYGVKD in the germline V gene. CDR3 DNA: TGTGCCATCAGTGGGACAGGGTGGACTGAAGCTTTCTTT. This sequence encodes CAISGTGWTEAFF.

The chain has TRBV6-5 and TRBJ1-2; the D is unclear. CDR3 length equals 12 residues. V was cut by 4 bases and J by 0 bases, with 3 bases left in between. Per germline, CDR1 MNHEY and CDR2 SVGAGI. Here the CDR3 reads CASSFTNYGYTF. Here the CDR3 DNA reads TGTGCCAGCAGTTTTACTAACTATGGCTACACCTTC.

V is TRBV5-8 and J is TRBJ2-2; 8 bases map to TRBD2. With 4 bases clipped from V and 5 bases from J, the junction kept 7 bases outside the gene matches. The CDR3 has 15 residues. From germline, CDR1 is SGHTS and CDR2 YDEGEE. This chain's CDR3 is CASSPGTRVTGELFF. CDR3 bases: TGTGCCAGCAGCCCCGGGACTAGGGTAACCGGGGAGCTGTTTTTT.

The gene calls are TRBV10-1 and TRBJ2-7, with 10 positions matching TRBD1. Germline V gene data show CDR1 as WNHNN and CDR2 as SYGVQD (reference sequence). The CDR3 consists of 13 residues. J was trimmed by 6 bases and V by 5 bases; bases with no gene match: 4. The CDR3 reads CASSSWTGGEQYF. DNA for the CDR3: TGCGCCAGCAGTTCTTGGACAGGGGGCGAGCAGTACTTC.

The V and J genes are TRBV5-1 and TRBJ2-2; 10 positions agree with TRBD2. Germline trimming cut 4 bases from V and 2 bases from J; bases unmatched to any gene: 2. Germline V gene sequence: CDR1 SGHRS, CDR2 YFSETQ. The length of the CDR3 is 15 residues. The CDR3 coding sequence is TGCGCCAGCAGCCGGACTAGCGGAAACACCGGGGAGCTGTTTTTT. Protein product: CASSRTSGNTGELFF.

This CDR3 is CASSLNRANTEAFF. CDR3 nucleotide sequence: TGTGCCAGCAGCCTAAACAGGGCAAACACTGAAGCTTTCTTT. The chain joins TRBV11-2 to TRBJ1-1; D might be TRBD1 (6 bases). Germline V gene lookup returns CDR1 SGHAT and CDR2 FQNNGV. V lost 5 bases to trimming and J lost 2 bases, with 12 bases between them. This CDR3 region has 14 residues.

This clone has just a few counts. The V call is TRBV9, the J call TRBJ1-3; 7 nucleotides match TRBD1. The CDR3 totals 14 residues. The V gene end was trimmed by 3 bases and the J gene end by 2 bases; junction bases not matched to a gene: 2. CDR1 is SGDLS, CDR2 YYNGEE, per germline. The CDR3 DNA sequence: TGTGCCAGCAGCGCAGGGACAGCTGGAAACACCATATATTTT. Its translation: CASSAGTAGNTIYF.

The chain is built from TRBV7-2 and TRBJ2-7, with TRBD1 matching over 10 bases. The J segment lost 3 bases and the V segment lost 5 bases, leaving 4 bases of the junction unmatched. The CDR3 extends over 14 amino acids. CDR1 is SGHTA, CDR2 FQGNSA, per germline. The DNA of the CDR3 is TGTGCCAGCAGCCTGCGGGACAGGGGCTACGAGCAGTACTTC. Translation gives CASSLRDRGYEQYF.

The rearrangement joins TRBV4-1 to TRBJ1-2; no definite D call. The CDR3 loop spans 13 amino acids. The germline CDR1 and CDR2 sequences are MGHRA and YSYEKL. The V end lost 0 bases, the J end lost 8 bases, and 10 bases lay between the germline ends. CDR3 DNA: TGCGCCAGCAGCCAAGAGACGTTCAGGGGCTACACCTTC. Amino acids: CASSQETFRGYTF.

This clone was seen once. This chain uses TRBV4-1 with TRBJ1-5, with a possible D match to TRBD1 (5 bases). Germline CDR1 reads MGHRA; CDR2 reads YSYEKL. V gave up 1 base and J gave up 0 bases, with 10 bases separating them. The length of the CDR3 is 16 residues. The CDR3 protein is CASSQVPDNSNQPQHF. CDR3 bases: TGCGCCAGCAGCCAAGTCCCGGACAATAGCAATCAGCCCCAGCATTTT.

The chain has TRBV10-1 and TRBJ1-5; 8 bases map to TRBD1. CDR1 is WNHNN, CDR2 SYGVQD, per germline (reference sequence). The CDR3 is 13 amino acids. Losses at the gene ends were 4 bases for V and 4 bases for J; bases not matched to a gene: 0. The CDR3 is CASSGTGNQPQHF. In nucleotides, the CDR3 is TGCGCCAGCAGTGGGACAGGGAATCAGCCCCAGCATTTT.